This T cell receptor beta chain was identified in a study of blood T cell repertoires in COVID-19. Study summary: Sites in the United States, Italy and Spain provided acute and convalescent COVID-19 samples. From T cells, B-cell-depleted T cells, or PBMCs came the material, which was cDNA or gDNA.

This clone came up a few times. J gave up 1 base and V 5 bases, and 10 bases lay outside the gene matches. The CDR3 runs 17 residues. CDR1 and CDR2 from the germline V gene are SEHNR and FQNEAQ (reference sequence). In the original processing: Reference gene primer amplification gave nucleated cell count estimates. Repertoires were generated with immunoSEQ multiplex PCR, while TCRdb's copy carries only in-frame clones and drops some. D and trimming were read from the DNA, whereas the V and J calls and clone size are those reported in that table. Of 150,000 to 200,000 clones in the sample, 60% to 85% were seen once.

Sequenced input: peripheral blood. This clonotype was obtained from a woman between 50 and 59 years old with active or convalescent COVID-19. The rearrangement joins TRBV7-9 to TRBJ2-3; TRBD2 aligns across 9 bases. CDR3 amino acids: CASSMGKVAGGTDTQYF. CDR3 DNA sequence: TGTGCCAGCAGCATGGGTAAAGTAGCGGGGGGCACAGATACGCAGTATTTT.